Below, 27 T cell receptor beta chains from the same sample are listed, as sequenced in a study of blood T cells in healthy people across ages. A second PCR, run for roughly 7 to 11 cycles, used a sample-barcoded 5' primer plus a J-beta primer mix. TCRdb ran MiXCR on the 5' RACE reads and lists one entry per CDR3 protein. The data show 780,000 or so distinct CDR3 sequences, with less than 70% seen just once and 41% held by the top ten. Material for sequencing was blood. The receptors derive from a man older than 75 in good health.

Here the CDR3 DNA reads TGTGCCAGCAGCAAGGGGGTATACGCGTATTTT. This translates into CASSKGVYAYF. The V and J genes are TRBV13 and TRBJ2-3, with D possibly being TRBD1 (6 bases). In germline, CDR1 is PRHDT, CDR2 FYEKMQ (reference sequence). The length of the CDR3 is 11 residues. V was trimmed by 5 bases and J by 14 bases, leaving 14 bases between them. Variable domain in full (rest from reference TRBV13 and TRBJ2-3): AAGVIQSPRHLIKEKRETATLKCYPIPRHDTVYWYQQGPGQDPQFLISFYEKMQSDKGSIPDRFSAQQFSDYHSELNMSSLELGDSALYFCASSKGVYAYFGPGTRLTVL.

This clonotype has just a few counts. The chain has TRBV7-8 and TRBJ2-7; the D is unclear. The CDR3 has 15 residues. Germline V gene sequence: CDR1 SGHVS, CDR2 FQNEAQ. V was clipped by 4 bases and J by 0 bases, with 13 bases between them. CDR3 DNA sequence: TGTGCCAGCAGCTCGCCTCAGTGGGACTCCTACGAGCAGTACTTC. Its protein is CASSSPQWDSYEQYF.

The V gene is TRBV20-1, the J gene TRBJ2-7; D is unclear. Trimming stripped 1 base from V and 3 bases from J, with 13 bases between. CDR1 is DFQATT, CDR2 SNEGSKA, per germline (reference sequence). This CDR3 is 14 amino acids long. The CDR3 sequence is CSARGPTGVYEQYF. DNA of the CDR3: TGCAGTGCTAGAGGCCCCACCGGCGTCTACGAGCAGTACTTC.

The chain recombines TRBV20-1 with TRBJ2-3; unclear D gene. Germline V gene lookup returns CDR1 DFQATT and CDR2 SNEGSKA (reference sequence). V was cut by 3 bases and J by 3 bases, with 16 bases left in between. The CDR3 runs to 15 residues. The CDR3 loop reads CSASFPNGLTDTQYF. As DNA, the CDR3 is TGCAGTGCTAGTTTCCCCAACGGGCTTACAGATACGCAGTATTTT.

The V and J genes are TRBV7-2 and TRBJ2-4; 7 bases line up with TRBD1. Germline assignment: CDR1 SGHTA and CDR2 FQGNSA. Unmatched junction bases numbered 7, after V lost 5 bases and J lost 0 bases. The CDR3 runs to 16 residues. The CDR3 DNA reads TGTGCCAGCAGCCTCCCCCGGACAGGAGCCAAAAACATTCAGTACTTC. Residues: CASSLPRTGAKNIQYF.

The V call is TRBV14, the J call TRBJ2-5; possibly TRBD1 for D (5 bases). With the DNA end fitting TRBJ2-7 better, the J assignment may be wrong. Germline lookup yields CDR1 SGHDN and CDR2 FVKESK. There are 13 residues in the CDR3. As DNA, the CDR3 is TGTGCCAGCAGCCAGATGAGCAGGGACGAGCAGTACTTC. Translation gives CASSQMSRDEQYF.

This clonotype turned up a few times. The chain employs TRBV27 and TRBJ1-5; no reliable D call. CDR1 MNHEY and CDR2 SMNVEV come from the germline V gene (reference sequence). The CDR3 length is 13 residues. The germline V and J ends were trimmed by 3 bases and 4 bases, with 7 bases remaining between them. DNA for the CDR3: TGTGCCAGCAGTTTTACAGAAAATCAGCCCCAGCATTTT. It translates to CASSFTENQPQHF.

This rearrangement joins TRBV20-1 to TRBJ1-4; 8 nucleotides agree with TRBD1. Germline CDR1 is DFQATT and CDR2 is SNEGSKA (reference sequence). Trimming removed 6 bases from V and 8 bases from J; junction bases left unmatched: 11. CDR3 length: 14 amino acids. CDR3 sequence: CSATPGQAMEKLFF. DNA of the CDR3: TGCAGTGCGACCCCGGGACAGGCCATGGAAAAACTGTTTTTT.

This clonotype was seen only a few times. This rearrangement joins TRBV9 to TRBJ2-1; 8 bases line up with TRBD2. Germline lookup yields CDR1 SGDLS and CDR2 YYNGEE. The CDR3 totals 15 residues. Trimming at V came to 1 base and at J to 5 bases, leaving 5 bases not matched to a gene. In DNA form, the CDR3 reads TGTGCCAGCAGCGTACCGGGACTAGGTGACAATGAGCAGTTCTTC. Translation gives CASSVPGLGDNEQFF.

DNA for the CDR3: TGTGCCAGCAGCTTACCTAGCACTGAGCAGTTCTTC. Amino acids: CASSLPSTEQFF. The chain combines TRBV5-6 with TRBJ2-1; the D gene is possibly TRBD2 (5 bases). There are 12 residues in the CDR3. Germline CDR1 SGHDT, CDR2 YYEEEE. V lost 2 bases and J lost 9, with 9 bases in between.

This clonotype was found many times. The chain employs TRBV7-8 and TRBJ2-1; 10 bases match TRBD2. Trimming at V came to 3 bases and at J to 4 bases, leaving 9 bases not matched to a gene. The CDR3 runs to 17 residues. Germline V CDR1 and CDR2: SGHVS, FQNEAQ. CDR3 in amino acids: CASSFLSISGRYNEQFF. The CDR3 DNA follows: TGTGCCAGCAGCTTTTTAAGCATTAGCGGGAGGTACAATGAGCAGTTCTTC.

This clonotype turned up a few times. V and J are TRBV12-3 or TRBV12-4 and TRBJ2-5, with D perhaps matching TRBD1 (6 bases). This CDR3 comprises 15 residues. Between the trimmed V and J ends, which lost 5 bases and 2 bases, there was a span of 15 bases. This CDR3 reads CASSRQELTQETQYF. In DNA form, the CDR3 reads TGTGCCAGCAGTCGACAGGAGTTAACTCAAGAGACCCAGTACTTC.

This clonotype was observed a handful of times. V usage is TRBV24-1 and J usage is TRBJ2-1; 8 bases match TRBD2. With V trimmed by 9 bases and J by 7 bases, 10 bases remained unmatched. This CDR3 has 14 residues. Germline V gene lookup returns CDR1 KGHDR and CDR2 SFDVKD. Here the CDR3 reads CATGRGGNVNEQFF. The CDR3, as DNA: TGTGCCACCGGTCGCGGGGGGAATGTGAATGAGCAGTTCTTC.

The rearrangement joins TRBV2 to TRBJ2-1, with 12 bases matching TRBD2. After removal of 4 bases from V and 9 bases from J, the junction contained 4 bases not matched to a gene. The CDR3 totals 14 residues. The V gene's germline CDR1 is SNHLY and CDR2 FYNNEI. CDR3 amino acids: CASSVTSGSVEQFF. The CDR3 DNA reads TGTGCCAGCAGTGTGACTAGCGGGAGCGTTGAGCAGTTCTTC.

V is TRBV3-1 and J is TRBJ1-2, with D perhaps matching TRBD1 (5 bases). This CDR3 region has 14 residues. V lost 2 bases to trimming and J lost 5 bases, with 12 bases between them. CDR1 and CDR2 (germline): LGHDT, YNNKEL (reference sequence). The CDR3 protein is CASSQRQQAYGYTF. CDR3 bases: TGTGCCAGCAGCCAAAGACAGCAGGCGTATGGCTACACCTTC.

In this sample, this clonotype turned up once. This may be a read error: a much more frequent sequence differs by one nucleotide. The CDR3 is CSVGDGPNEQYF. In DNA, the CDR3 is TGCAGCGTTGGGGACGGACCCAATGAGCAGTACTTC. The chain combines TRBV29-1 with TRBJ2-5; either TRBD1 or TRBD2 may fit D (5 bases each). Germline V gene data show CDR1 as SQVTM and CDR2 as ANQGSEA. The CDR3 extends over 12 amino acids. V lost 4 bases, J lost 11 bases, and 17 bases lay in between.

For this clonotype: Relative to the germline gene, one junction end is altered; a read error may explain this. The V and J genes are TRBV27 and TRBJ1-2, with TRBD1 matching 8 bases. The CDR3 runs to 15 residues. CDR1 is MNHEY and CDR2 is SMNVEV in the germline V gene (reference sequence). The CDR3 sequence is CASRGDQGANYGHTF. CDR3 in DNA: TGTGCCAGCAGAGGAGACCAGGGGGCGAACTATGGCCACACCTTC.

The rearrangement links TRBV24-1 to TRBJ2-7; possibly TRBD2 for D (6 bases). CDR3 length: 15 amino acids. Trimming took off 4 bases at V and 2 bases at J, with 14 bases between the two ends. Germline V gives CDR1 KGHDR, CDR2 SFDVKD. The CDR3 reads CATSDLRDGTYEQYF. The CDR3 DNA is TGTGCCACCAGTGACCTGCGGGACGGAACCTACGAGCAGTACTTC.

This rearrangement joins TRBV10-3 to TRBJ1-1; D unresolved. The length of the CDR3 is 11 residues. Germline V gene sequence: CDR1 ENHRY, CDR2 SYGVKD. V lost 6 bases to trimming and J lost 4 bases, with 6 bases between them. CDR3: CAIRSLTEAFF. In DNA form, the CDR3 reads TGTGCCATCAGAAGCCTCACTGAAGCTTTCTTT.

The chain joins TRBV20-1 to TRBJ2-1; D call uncertain. The J call may be in error: the DNA end matches TRBJ2-7 better. Per the germline V gene, CDR1 is DFQATT and CDR2 is SNEGSKA (reference sequence). This CDR3 region has 17 residues. The CDR3: CSARDLGWDGSYNEQYF. The CDR3 DNA reads TGCAGTGCTAGAGATTTGGGGTGGGATGGATCCTACAATGAGCAGTACTTC.

The V call is TRBV20-1, the J call TRBJ1-1; D perhaps matches TRBD1 (5 bases). The CDR3 totals 13 residues. The germline CDR1 and CDR2 sequences are DFQATT and SNEGSKA (reference sequence). V lost 3 bases and J 5 bases, leaving 13 bases between the germline ends. The CDR3 loop reads CSARWGIGTEAFF. CDR3 DNA: TGCAGTGCTAGGTGGGGGATAGGGACTGAAGCTTTCTTT.

V and J are TRBV12-3 or TRBV12-4 and TRBJ2-3; 8 bases are shared with TRBD2. This CDR3 is 14 amino acids long. The junction had 14 bases not matched to a gene; V was cut back by 4 bases and J by 14 bases. The CDR3 bases are TGTGCCAGCAGTTCCGGGGGGGGACACAGATACGCGTATTTT. This translates into CASSSGGGHRYAYF.

A single count supports this clonotype. This rearrangement joins TRBV27 to TRBJ1-2; D is perhaps TRBD1 (5 bases). This CDR3 contains 13 residues. Per the germline V gene, CDR1 is MNHEY and CDR2 is SMNVEV (reference sequence). V was shortened by 5 bases and J by 7 bases, with 14 bases between the two germline ends. The CDR3 DNA is TGTGCCAGCAGTCGAGGGACGCAAGGTGGCTACACCTTC. Amino acid sequence: CASSRGTQGGYTF.

The table lists this clonotype with many counts. V is TRBV12-3 or TRBV12-4 and J is TRBJ2-4; D is perhaps TRBD2 (6 bases). Gene TRBJ2-7 matches the end of the DNA better, so the J call may be wrong. This CDR3 has 14 amino acids. In DNA, the CDR3 is TGTGCCAGCAGAACCGGGACTGGAGCCTACGAGCAGTACTTC. Its translation: CASRTGTGAYEQYF.

V and J are TRBV24-1 and TRBJ2-1, with 10 bases that match TRBD1. The CDR3 has 16 residues. Germline lookup yields CDR1 KGHDR and CDR2 SFDVKD. Losses at the gene ends were 12 bases for V and 7 bases for J; bases not matched to a gene: 17. The CDR3 coding sequence is TGTGCCGTGGCTGGAGGGGACAGGGGACCCCTGAATGAGCAGTTCTTC. Its translation: CAVAGGDRGPLNEQFF.

This clonotype was counted only a few times. The chain has TRBV29-1 and TRBJ2-6; D remains unclear. This CDR3 has 17 residues. V was cut by 5 bases and J by 0 bases, with 17 bases left in between. Germline-derived CDR1 and CDR2 are SQVTM and ANQGSEA. CDR3 protein: CSVRQGPGNSGANVLTF. The CDR3 DNA follows: TGCAGCGTTCGCCAAGGGCCCGGAAACTCTGGGGCCAACGTCCTGACTTTC.

This clonotype was seen repeatedly, ten times or more. The gene calls are TRBV5-1 and TRBJ2-1, with 9 bases that match TRBD1. The J call is uncertain, as TRBJ2-7 better fits the DNA end. CDR3 length: 16 amino acids. Germline V gene sequence: CDR1 SGHRS, CDR2 YFSETQ. Here the CDR3 DNA reads TGCGCCAGCAGCTCGACGGACAGGGGCTCCTACAATGAGCAGTACTTC. Translating gives CASSSTDRGSYNEQYF.